This is a list of T cell receptor beta chains from one sample in a study of blood T cell repertoires in COVID-19. The method was immunoSEQ multiplex PCR; TCRdb's version includes in-frame clones alone and lacks a portion of them. Among 55,000 to 90,000 clones listed, about 88% were seen once. Source material: peripheral blood. The receptors shown here come from a man between 65 and 79 years old with active COVID-19. CDR3s include the opening cysteine and the closing phenylalanine or tryptophan. A D gene is named only where the DNA matches it firmly. The size entry is marked missing in some rows and otherwise reads once, few, many or a size class.

.,TRBV7-9,TRBJ2-2,TRBD2,TGTGCCAGCAGCGGACACAGGACTAGCGGGAGGGCTTTCGGCGGGGAGCTGTTTTTT,CASSGHRTSGRAFGGELFF
.,TRBV7-2,TRBJ2-5,TRBD2,TGTGCCAGCAGCACCCCCTCTAGCGGGCCAAGGGCCCAGTACTTC,CASSTPSSGPRAQYF
.,TRBV18,TRBJ1-1,.,TGTGCCAGCCACCGAGGGCAGAACACTGAAGCTTTCTTT,CASHRGQNTEAFF
medium-sized,TRBV5-4,TRBJ1-5,.,TGTGCCAGCAGCTTGGGGGCAGGGCCCAGTCAGCCCCAGCATTTT,CASSLGAGPSQPQHF
.,TRBV10-1,TRBJ2-6,.,TGCGCCAGCAGTGATCCCAGGATCTACTCTGGGGCCAACGTCCTGACTTTC,CASSDPRIYSGANVLTF
.,TRBV27,TRBJ1-2,.,TGTGCCAGCACGGCAGGGAGGAACTATGGCTACACCTTC,CASTAGRNYGYTF
many,TRBV21-1,TRBJ2-7,.,TGTGCCAGCAGCAAAGGGGGTAGCGGGAGGGATTTTTCCTACGAGCAGTACTTC,CASSKGGSGRDFSYEQYF
.,TRBV7-2,TRBJ1-5,.,TGTGCCAGCAGCCCTATGGGGGGGAGTAGCAATCAGCCCCAGCATTTT,CASSPMGGSSNQPQHF
.,TRBV25-1,TRBJ2-7,.,TGTGCCAGCAGTGAATGGGATAGCGGAGGCCCCTACGAGCAGTACTTC,CASSEWDSGGPYEQYF
.,TRBV19,TRBJ2-1,.,TGTGCCAGTAGTACTGGATCCGGGTCCTACAATGAGCAGTTCTTC,CASSTGSGSYNEQFF
.,TRBV7-2,TRBJ2-3,.,TGTGCCAGCAGCTTAGGGCGGCCAGACACAGATACGCAGTATTTT,CASSLGRPDTDTQYF
few,TRBV5-4,TRBJ2-3,TRBD2,TGTGCCAGCAGCCCGGGGGGCGGGACTAGTTTGTCTACGCAGTATTTT,CASSPGGGTSLSTQYF
.,TRBV5-1,TRBJ1-2,TRBD1,TGCGCCAGCAGCCCCTCCGGGACAGGTATTGATGGCTACACCTTC,CASSPSGTGIDGYTF
.,TRBV30,TRBJ1-6,.,TGTGCCTGGACCCCCCGGCCAGCAACGGGGTCACCCCTCCACTTT,CAWTPRPATGSPLHF
.,TRBV9,TRBJ1-6,.,TGTGCCAGCAGCGTAGAGCAGGGTATGGGTTCACCCCTCCACTTT,CASSVEQGMGSPLHF
.,TRBV3-1/TRBV3-2,TRBJ2-1,TRBD2,TGTGCCAGCAGCCGGAAGCTAGCGGGAGGCCCGTTCTTC,CASSRKLAGGPFF
.,TRBV5-1,TRBJ2-1,.,TGCGCCAGCAGCCCGGACGAGCGGTCCCTCTGGAATGAGCAGTTCTTC,CASSPDERSLWNEQFF
.,TRBV2,TRBJ1-5,.,TGTGCCAGCCGCCGGCCCGGGGGGAGCAATCAGCCCCAGCATTTT,CASRRPGGSNQPQHF
.,TRBV29-1,TRBJ2-6,.,TGCAGCGTTGGCCGGGGGGCCAACGTCCTGACTTTC,CSVGRGANVLTF
once,TRBV15,TRBJ2-5,.,TGTGCCACCAGCGGGGGAGGCTGGTACCAAGAGACCCAGTACTTC,CATSGGGWYQETQYF
.,TRBV5-4,TRBJ2-3,TRBD2,TGTGCCAGCAGCACGCCCCTAGCGGGAGTTGATGGTACGCAGTATTTT,CASSTPLAGVDGTQYF
.,TRBV3-1/TRBV3-2,TRBJ2-3,TRBD2,TGTGCCAGCAGTGTCCCCCTAGCGGGAGGGGCAGATACGCAGTATTTT,CASSVPLAGGADTQYF
.,TRBV7-3,TRBJ1-6,.,TGTGCCAGCGGCTTCGGCGGGAGAAATTCACCCCTCCACTTT,CASGFGGRNSPLHF
.,TRBV28,TRBJ1-2,.,TGTGCCAGCAGTTCCCGGGGAAAGGGTAACTATGGCTACACCTTC,CASSSRGKGNYGYTF
.,TRBV30,TRBJ2-2,TRBD2,TGTGCCTGGACCCGGCTGGGAGGGCCCAGCGGGGAGCTGTTTTTT,CAWTRLGGPSGELFF
.,TRBV15,TRBJ2-7,.,TGTGCCACCAGCAGAGGTCATTCCTCCTACGAGCAGTACTTC,CATSRGHSSYEQYF
.,TRBV2,TRBJ1-5,.,TGTGCCAGCACCCAGGATTCGGGGAGCAATCAGCCCCAGCATTTT,CASTQDSGSNQPQHF
.,TRBV9,TRBJ2-3,.,TGTGCCAGCACCCCGACAGCAAGCACAGATACGCAGTATTTT,CASTPTASTDTQYF
.,TRBV2,TRBJ1-2,TRBD1,TGTGCCAGCGGGGGGACAGGGGTTGGCTACACCTTC,CASGGTGVGYTF
.,TRBV3-1/TRBV3-2,TRBJ2-7,TRBD2,TGTGCCAGCAGCCGGCAATGGGGGAGGGCCTACGAGCAGTACTTC,CASSRQWGRAYEQYF
few,TRBV5-1,TRBJ2-3,.,TGCGCCAGCAGCTTACGGGGAGATACGCAGTATTTT,CASSLRGDTQYF
.,TRBV28,TRBJ1-1,.,TGTGCCAGCAGTTTTCCCGGGATGAGGAACACTGAAGCTTTCTTT,CASSFPGMRNTEAFF
.,TRBV18,TRBJ1-1,.,TGTGCCAGCTCACCACGGTTAGCGGGCATGAACACTGAAGCTTTCTTT,CASSPRLAGMNTEAFF
few,TRBV5-1,TRBJ2-7,TRBD2,TGCGCCAGCAGCTCCACTAGCGGCTCCTACGAGCAGTACTTC,CASSSTSGSYEQYF
.,TRBV24-1,TRBJ1-5,.,TGTGCCACCATGGACAGTTATAGCAATCAGCCCCAGCATTTT,CATMDSYSNQPQHF
.,TRBV2,TRBJ2-2,.,TGTGCCAGCAGTTTTTGGACAGCGAACACCGGGGAGCTGTTTTTT,CASSFWTANTGELFF
few,TRBV4-3,TRBJ1-2,TRBD1,TGCGCCAGCAGCCAAGATCCCGGGACAGGTCCCTATGGCTACACCTTC,CASSQDPGTGPYGYTF
.,TRBV11-2,TRBJ1-2,.,TGTGCCAGCACCCCGCCCACACAGAACAACTATGGCTACACCTTC,CASTPPTQNNYGYTF
.,TRBV5-1,TRBJ2-1,.,TGCGCCAGCAGCCCCAGTACTAGGGATAATGAGCAGTTCTTC,CASSPSTRDNEQFF
.,TRBV19,TRBJ1-2,.,TGTGCCAGTAGTTTGCAGGGGCCCCCATCGCCCCCTCGAGACTACACCTTC,CASSLQGPPSPPRDYTF
.,TRBV5-1,TRBJ2-4,TRBD2,TGCGCCAGCAGCCGCCGGGTGGCGGGAGGGCCTGGAAACATTCAGTACTTC,CASSRRVAGGPGNIQYF
.,TRBV3-1/TRBV3-2,TRBJ1-6,.,TGTGCCAGCAGTCCGCGGCGCTCCTATAATTCACCCCTCCACTTT,CASSPRRSYNSPLHF
.,TRBV5-1,TRBJ2-1,TRBD1,TGCGCCAGCAGCCACCTCGGGGACAGGGAGCAGTTCTTC,CASSHLGDREQFF
once,TRBV3-1/TRBV3-2,TRBJ2-5,TRBD2,TGTGCCAGCAGCCCGGGACTAGCTGGGCAAGAGACCCAGTACTTC,CASSPGLAGQETQYF
.,TRBV18,TRBJ2-2,TRBD1,TGTGCCAGCTCACCCCTCGATCCGGGACAGGGGGGCGGGGAGCTGTTTTTT,CASSPLDPGQGGGELFF
.,TRBV5-4,TRBJ1-1,.,TGTGCCAGCAGCTTGGCTGGCCCGGGTTACGCTGAAGCTTTCTTT,CASSLAGPGYAEAFF
.,TRBV6-2/TRBV6-3,TRBJ2-7,.,TGTGCCAGCAGTCCCGCCCCTAGGGGGTTATCCTACGAGCAGTACTTC,CASSPAPRGLSYEQYF
.,TRBV4-2,TRBJ2-5,TRBD2,TGTGCCAGCAGCCAGTGGGCGGGAGGGGGCTTGAGGGAGACCCAGTACTTC,CASSQWAGGGLRETQYF